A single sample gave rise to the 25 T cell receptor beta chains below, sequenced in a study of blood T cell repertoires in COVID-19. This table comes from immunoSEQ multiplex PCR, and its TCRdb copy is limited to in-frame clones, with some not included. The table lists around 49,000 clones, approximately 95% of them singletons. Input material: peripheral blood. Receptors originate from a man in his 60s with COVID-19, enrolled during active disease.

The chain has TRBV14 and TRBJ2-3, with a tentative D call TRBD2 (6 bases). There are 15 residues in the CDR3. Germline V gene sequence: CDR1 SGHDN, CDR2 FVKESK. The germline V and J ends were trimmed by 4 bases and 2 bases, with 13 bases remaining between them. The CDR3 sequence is CASSPGEASTDTQYF. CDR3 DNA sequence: TGTGCCAGCAGCCCTGGGGAGGCTTCCACAGATACGCAGTATTTT. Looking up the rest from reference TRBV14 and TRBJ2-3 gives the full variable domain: EAGVTQFPSHSVIEKGQTVTLRCDPISGHDNLYWYRRVMGKEIKFLLHFVKESKQDESGMPNNRFLAERTGGTYSTLKVQPAELEDSGVYFCASSPGEASTDTQYFGPGTRLTVL.

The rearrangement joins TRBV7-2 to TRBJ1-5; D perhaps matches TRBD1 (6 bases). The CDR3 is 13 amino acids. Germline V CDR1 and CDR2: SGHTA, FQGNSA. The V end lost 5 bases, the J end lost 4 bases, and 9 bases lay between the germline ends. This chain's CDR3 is CASSPGTNQPQHF. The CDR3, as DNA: TGTGCCAGCAGCCCCGGGACAAATCAGCCCCAGCATTTT.

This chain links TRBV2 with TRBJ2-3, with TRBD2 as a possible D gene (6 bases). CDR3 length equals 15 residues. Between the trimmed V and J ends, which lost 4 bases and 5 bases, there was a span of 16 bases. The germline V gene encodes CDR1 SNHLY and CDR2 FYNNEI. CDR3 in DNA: TGTGCCAGCAGTGTAATGAGGGGAGGTGGAGATACGCAGTATTTT. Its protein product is CASSVMRGGGDTQYF.

The CDR3 bases are TGTGCCAGCAGCGGGACAGGCAATCAGCCCCAGCATTTT. The encoded protein is CASSGTGNQPQHF. The chain uses TRBV2 and TRBJ1-5; 7 bases align to TRBD1. Looked up from germline, CDR1 is SNHLY and CDR2 is FYNNEI. The V gene end was trimmed by 6 bases and the J gene end by 2 bases; junction bases not matched to a gene: 1. There are 13 residues in the CDR3.

The CDR3 nucleotides are TGTGCCAGCAGCGCAAGCGCCGGGACAGGAGCTAACTATGGCTACACCTTC. It is translated as CASSASAGTGANYGYTF. V gene TRBV9 combines with J gene TRBJ1-2; 8 bases match TRBD1. CDR3 length: 17 residues. Germline values: CDR1 SGDLS, CDR2 YYNGEE. With 3 bases clipped from V and 0 bases from J, the junction kept 10 bases outside the gene matches.

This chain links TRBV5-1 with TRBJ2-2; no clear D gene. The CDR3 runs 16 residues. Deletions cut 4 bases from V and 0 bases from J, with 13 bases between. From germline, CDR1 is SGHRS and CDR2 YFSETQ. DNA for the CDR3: TGCGCCAGCAGCCTGGAGCTCACCTCGAACACCGGGGAGCTGTTTTTT. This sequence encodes CASSLELTSNTGELFF. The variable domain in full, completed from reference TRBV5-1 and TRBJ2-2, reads KAGVTQTPRYLIKTRGQQVTLSCSPISGHRSVSWYQQTPGQGLQFLFEYFSETQRNKGNFPGRFSGRQFSNSRSEMNVSTLELGDSALYLCASSLELTSNTGELFFGEGSRLTVL.

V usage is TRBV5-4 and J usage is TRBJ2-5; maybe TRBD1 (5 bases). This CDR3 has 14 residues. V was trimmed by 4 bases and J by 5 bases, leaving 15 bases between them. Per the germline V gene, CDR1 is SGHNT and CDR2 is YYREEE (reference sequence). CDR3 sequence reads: CASSLGQGRETQYF. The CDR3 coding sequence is TGTGCCAGCAGCCTGGGGCAGGGCCGTGAGACCCAGTACTTC.

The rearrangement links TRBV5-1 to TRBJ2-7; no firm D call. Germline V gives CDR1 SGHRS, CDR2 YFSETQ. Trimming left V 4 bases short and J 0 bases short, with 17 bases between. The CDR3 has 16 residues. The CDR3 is CASSLYLQRSSYEQYF. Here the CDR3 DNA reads TGCGCCAGCAGCCTATACCTCCAAAGGAGCTCCTACGAGCAGTACTTC.

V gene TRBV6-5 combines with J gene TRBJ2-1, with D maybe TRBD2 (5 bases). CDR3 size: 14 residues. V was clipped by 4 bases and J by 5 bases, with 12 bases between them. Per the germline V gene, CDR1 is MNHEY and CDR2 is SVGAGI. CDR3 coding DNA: TGTGCCAGCAGTTTCACTAGTTTGGACAATGAGCAGTTCTTC. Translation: CASSFTSLDNEQFF.

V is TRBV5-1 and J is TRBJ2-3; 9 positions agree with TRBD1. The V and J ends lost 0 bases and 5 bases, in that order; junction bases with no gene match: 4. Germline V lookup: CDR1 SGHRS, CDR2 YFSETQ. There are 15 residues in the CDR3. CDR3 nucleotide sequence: TGCGCCAGCAGCTTGGCCGGGACAGGGATAGATACGCAGTATTTT. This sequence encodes CASSLAGTGIDTQYF.

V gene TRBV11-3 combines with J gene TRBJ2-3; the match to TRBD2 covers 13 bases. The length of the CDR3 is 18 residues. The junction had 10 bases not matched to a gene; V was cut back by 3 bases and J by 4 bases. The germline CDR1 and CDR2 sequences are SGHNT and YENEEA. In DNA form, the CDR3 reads TGTGCCAGCAGCTTCGGACTAGCGGGAGTCTCCATCCCAGATACGCAGTATTTT. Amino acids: CASSFGLAGVSIPDTQYF.

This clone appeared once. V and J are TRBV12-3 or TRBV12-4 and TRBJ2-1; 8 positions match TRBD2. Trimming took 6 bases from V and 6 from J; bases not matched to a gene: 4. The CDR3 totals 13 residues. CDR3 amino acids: CASRTSGSNEQFF. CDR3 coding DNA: TGTGCCAGCAGAACCAGCGGGAGCAATGAGCAGTTCTTC.

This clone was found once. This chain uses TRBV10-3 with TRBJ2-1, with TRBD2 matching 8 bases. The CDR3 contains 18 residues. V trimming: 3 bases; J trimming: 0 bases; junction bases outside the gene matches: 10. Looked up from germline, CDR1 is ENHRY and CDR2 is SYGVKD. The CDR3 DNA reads TGTGCCATCAGTGATTCCAGCGGGAGAGGGGGCTCCTACAATGAGCAGTTCTTC. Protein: CAISDSSGRGGSYNEQFF.

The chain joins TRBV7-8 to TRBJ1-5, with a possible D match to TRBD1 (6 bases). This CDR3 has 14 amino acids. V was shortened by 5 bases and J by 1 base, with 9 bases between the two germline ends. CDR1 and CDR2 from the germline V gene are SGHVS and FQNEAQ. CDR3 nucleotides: TGTGCCAGCAGCCAAGACAGGAGCAATCAGCCCCAGCATTTT. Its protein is CASSQDRSNQPQHF.

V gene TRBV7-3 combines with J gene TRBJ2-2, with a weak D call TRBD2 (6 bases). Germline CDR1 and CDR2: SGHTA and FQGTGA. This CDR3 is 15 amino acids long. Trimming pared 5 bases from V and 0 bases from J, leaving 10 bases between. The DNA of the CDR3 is TGTGCCAGCAGCCCCGGGGGAGCGAACACCGGGGAGCTGTTTTTT. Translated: CASSPGGANTGELFF.

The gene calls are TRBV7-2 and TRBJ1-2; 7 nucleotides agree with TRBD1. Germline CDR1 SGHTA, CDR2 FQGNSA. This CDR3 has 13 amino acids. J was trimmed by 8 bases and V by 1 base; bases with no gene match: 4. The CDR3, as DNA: TGTGCCAGCAGCTTAGGACAGGGTTACGGCTACACCTTC. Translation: CASSLGQGYGYTF.

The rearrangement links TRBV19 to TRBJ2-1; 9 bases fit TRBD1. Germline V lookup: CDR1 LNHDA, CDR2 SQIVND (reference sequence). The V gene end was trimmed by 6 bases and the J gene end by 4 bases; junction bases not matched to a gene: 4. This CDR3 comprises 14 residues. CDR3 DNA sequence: TGTGCCAGTAGAAGGGACAGGGCTTACAATGAGCAGTTCTTC. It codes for CASRRDRAYNEQFF.

Here the CDR3 reads CASSPGLAGTGELFF. DNA for the CDR3: TGTGCCAGCAGCCCCGGACTAGCGGGGACCGGGGAGCTGTTTTTT. This rearrangement joins TRBV28 to TRBJ2-2; TRBD2 aligns across 12 bases. The CDR3 spans 15 residues. Germline V gene data show CDR1 as MDHEN and CDR2 as SYDVKM. V was clipped by 6 bases and J by 5 bases; unmatched bases: 4. Combining the CDR3 with reference TRBV28 and TRBJ2-2 gives the whole variable domain DVKVTQSSRYLVKRTGEKVFLECVQDMDHENMFWYRQDPGLGLRLIYFSYDVKMKEKGDIPEGYSVSREKKERFSLILESASTNQTSMYLCASSPGLAGTGELFFGEGSRLTVL.

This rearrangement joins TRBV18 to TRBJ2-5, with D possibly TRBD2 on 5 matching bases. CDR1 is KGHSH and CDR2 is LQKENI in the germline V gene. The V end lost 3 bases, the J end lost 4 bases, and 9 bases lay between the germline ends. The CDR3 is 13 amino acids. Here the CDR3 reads CASSPTIGETQYF. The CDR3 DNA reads TGTGCCAGCTCACCGACTATTGGAGAGACCCAGTACTTC.

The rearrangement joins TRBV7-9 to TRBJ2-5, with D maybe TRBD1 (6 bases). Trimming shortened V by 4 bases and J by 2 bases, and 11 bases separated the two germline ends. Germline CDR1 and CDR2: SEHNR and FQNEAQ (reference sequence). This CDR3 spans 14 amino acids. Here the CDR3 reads CASSYRDKQETQYF. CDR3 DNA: TGTGCCAGCAGCTACCGGGACAAGCAAGAGACCCAGTACTTC.

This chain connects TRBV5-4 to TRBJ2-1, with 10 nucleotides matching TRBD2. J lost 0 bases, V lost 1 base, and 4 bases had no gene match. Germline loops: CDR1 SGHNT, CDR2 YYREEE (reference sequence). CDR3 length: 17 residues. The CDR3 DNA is TGTGCCAGCAGCTTGTCTAGCGGGAGTACCTCCTACAATGAGCAGTTCTTC. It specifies CASSLSSGSTSYNEQFF.

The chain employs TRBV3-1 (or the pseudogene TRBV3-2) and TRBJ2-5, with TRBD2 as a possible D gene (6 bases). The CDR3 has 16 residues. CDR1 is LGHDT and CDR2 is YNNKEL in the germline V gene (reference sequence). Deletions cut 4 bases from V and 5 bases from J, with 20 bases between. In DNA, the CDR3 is TGTGCCAGCAGCCCGTCTGGGGGGATGGGAAGGGAGACCCAGTACTTC. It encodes CASSPSGGMGRETQYF.

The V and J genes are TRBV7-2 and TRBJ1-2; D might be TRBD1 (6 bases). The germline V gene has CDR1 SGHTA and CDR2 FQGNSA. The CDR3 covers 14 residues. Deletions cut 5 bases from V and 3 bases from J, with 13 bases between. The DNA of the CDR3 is TGTGCCAGCAGCCCGGGGGGGCAACACTATGGCTACACCTTC. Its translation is CASSPGGQHYGYTF.

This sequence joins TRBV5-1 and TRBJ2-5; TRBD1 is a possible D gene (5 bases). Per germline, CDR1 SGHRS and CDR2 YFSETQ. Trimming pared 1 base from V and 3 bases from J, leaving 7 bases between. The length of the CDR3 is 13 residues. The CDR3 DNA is TGCGCCAGCAGCTTGCAGGGTGAAGAGACCCAGTACTTC. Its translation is CASSLQGEETQYF. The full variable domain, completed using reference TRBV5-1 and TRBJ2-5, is KAGVTQTPRYLIKTRGQQVTLSCSPISGHRSVSWYQQTPGQGLQFLFEYFSETQRNKGNFPGRFSGRQFSNSRSEMNVSTLELGDSALYLCASSLQGEETQYFGPGTRLLVL.

The CDR3 reads CASSPRAGDGANVLTF. CDR3 bases: TGTGCCAGCTCACCTCGGGCAGGGGACGGGGCCAACGTCCTGACTTTC. The V gene is TRBV18, the J gene TRBJ2-6, with D perhaps matching TRBD1 (6 bases). Germline V gene data show CDR1 as KGHSH and CDR2 as LQKENI. The CDR3 spans 16 residues. V shed 3 bases and J shed 4 bases, with 13 bases lying between them.